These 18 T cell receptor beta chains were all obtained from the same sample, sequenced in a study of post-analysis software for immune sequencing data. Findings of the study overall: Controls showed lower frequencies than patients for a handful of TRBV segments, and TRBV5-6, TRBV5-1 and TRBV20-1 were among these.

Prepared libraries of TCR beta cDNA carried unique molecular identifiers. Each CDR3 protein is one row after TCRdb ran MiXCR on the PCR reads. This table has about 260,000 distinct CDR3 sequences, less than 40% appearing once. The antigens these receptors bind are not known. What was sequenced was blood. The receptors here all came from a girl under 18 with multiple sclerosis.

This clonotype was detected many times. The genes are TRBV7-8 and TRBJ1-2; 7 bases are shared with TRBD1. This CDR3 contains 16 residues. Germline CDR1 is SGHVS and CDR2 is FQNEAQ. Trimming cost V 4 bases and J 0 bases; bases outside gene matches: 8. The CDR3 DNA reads TGTGCCAGCAGCTCCCCCGGACAGGATGCTAACTATGGCTACACCTTC. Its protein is CASSSPGQDANYGYTF.

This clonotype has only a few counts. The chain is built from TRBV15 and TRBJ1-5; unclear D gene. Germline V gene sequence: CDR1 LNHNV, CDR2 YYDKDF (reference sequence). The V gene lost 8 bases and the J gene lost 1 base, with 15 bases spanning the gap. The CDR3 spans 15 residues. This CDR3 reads CATLPGPGSNQPQHF. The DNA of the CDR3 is TGTGCCACCCTCCCGGGCCCGGGGAGCAATCAGCCCCAGCATTTT.

The CDR3 region is CASSVTGTYEQYF. CDR3 DNA sequence: TGCGCCAGCAGTGTAACAGGTACCTACGAGCAGTACTTC. The V and J genes are TRBV10-1 and TRBJ2-7; maybe TRBD1 (5 bases). With 4 bases removed from V and 2 bases from J, the gap between germline ends came to 9 bases. Germline CDR1 WNHNN, CDR2 SYGVQD (reference sequence). CDR3 length: 13 residues.

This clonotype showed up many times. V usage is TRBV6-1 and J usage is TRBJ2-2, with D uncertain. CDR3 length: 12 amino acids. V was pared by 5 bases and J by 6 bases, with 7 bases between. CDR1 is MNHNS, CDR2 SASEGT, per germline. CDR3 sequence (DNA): TGTGCCAGCAGTTTAGGATCCGGGGAGCTGTTTTTT. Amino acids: CASSLGSGELFF.

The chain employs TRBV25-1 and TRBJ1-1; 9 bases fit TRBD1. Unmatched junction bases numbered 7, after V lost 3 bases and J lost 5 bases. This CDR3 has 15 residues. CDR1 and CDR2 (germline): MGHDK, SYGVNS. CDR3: CASSDLKGTGTEAFF. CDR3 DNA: TGTGCCAGCAGTGATTTAAAAGGGACAGGGACTGAAGCTTTCTTT. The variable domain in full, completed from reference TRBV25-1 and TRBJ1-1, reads EADIYQTPRYLVIGTGKKITLECSQTMGHDKMYWYQQDPGMELHLIHYSYGVNSTEKGDLSSESTVSRIRTEHFPLTLESARPSHTSQYLCASSDLKGTGTEAFFGQGTRLTVV.

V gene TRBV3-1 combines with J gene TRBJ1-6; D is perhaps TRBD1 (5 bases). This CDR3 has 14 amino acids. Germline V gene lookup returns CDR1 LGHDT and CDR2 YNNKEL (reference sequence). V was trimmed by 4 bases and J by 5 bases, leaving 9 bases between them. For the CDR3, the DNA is TGTGCCAGCAGCCGAGGGGCAGATAATTCACCCCTCCACTTT. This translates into CASSRGADNSPLHF.

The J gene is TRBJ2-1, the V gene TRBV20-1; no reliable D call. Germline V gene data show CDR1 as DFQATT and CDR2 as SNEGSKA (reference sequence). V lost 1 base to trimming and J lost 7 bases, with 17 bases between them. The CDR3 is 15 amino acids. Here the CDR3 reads CSARADSVLQNEQFF. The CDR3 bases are TGCAGTGCTAGAGCTGACTCCGTACTTCAAAATGAGCAGTTCTTC.

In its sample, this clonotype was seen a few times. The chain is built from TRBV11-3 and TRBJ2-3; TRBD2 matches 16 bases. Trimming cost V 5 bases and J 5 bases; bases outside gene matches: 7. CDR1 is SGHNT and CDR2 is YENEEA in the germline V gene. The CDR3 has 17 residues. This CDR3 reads CASSPGTSGGAGDTQYF. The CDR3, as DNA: TGTGCCAGCAGCCCGGGGACTAGCGGGGGGGCGGGAGATACGCAGTATTTT.

Here the CDR3 DNA reads TGTGCCAGCAGATCAACAGGGGGCGCAGTCCACGAGCAGTACTTC. Amino acids: CASRSTGGAVHEQYF. The chain links TRBV7-3 to TRBJ2-5; the match to TRBD1 covers 9 bases. The J call is doubtful: the DNA matches TRBJ2-7 better. Germline CDR1 is SGHTA and CDR2 is FQGTGA. This CDR3 comprises 15 residues.

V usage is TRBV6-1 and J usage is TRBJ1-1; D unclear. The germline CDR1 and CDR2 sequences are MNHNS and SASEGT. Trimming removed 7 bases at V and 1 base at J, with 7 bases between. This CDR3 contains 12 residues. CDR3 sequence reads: CASTEGNTEAFF. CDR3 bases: TGTGCCAGCACGGAGGGGAACACTGAAGCTTTCTTT.

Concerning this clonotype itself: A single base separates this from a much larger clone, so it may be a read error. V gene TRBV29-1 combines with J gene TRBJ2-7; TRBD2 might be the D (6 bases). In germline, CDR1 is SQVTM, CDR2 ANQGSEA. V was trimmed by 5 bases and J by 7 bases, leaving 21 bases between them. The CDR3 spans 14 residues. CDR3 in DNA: TGCAGCGTTCCTGCCGGTGGTAGCGGTAATGAGCAGTACTTC. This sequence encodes CSVPAGGSGNEQYF.

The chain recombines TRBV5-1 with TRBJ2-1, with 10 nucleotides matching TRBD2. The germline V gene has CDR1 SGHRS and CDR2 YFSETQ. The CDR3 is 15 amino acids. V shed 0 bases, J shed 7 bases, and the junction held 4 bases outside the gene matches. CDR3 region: CASSLDGTSVNEQFF. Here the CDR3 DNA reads TGCGCCAGCAGCTTGGACGGGACTAGCGTTAATGAGCAGTTCTTC.

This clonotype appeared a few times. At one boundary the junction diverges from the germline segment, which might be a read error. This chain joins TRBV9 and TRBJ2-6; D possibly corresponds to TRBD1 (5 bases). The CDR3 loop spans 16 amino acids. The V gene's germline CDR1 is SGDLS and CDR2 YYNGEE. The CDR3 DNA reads TGTGCCAGCAGCGTAGCCTCCAGATCTGGGGCCAACGTCCCGACTTTC. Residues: CASSVASRSGANVPTF.

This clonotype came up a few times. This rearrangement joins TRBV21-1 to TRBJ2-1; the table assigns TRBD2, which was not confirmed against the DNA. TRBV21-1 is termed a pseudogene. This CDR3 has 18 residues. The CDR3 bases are TGTGCCAGCAGCCCCAGTACTAGCGGGAGGACCCTCTACAATGAGCAGTTCTTC. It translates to CASSPSTSGRTLYNEQFF.

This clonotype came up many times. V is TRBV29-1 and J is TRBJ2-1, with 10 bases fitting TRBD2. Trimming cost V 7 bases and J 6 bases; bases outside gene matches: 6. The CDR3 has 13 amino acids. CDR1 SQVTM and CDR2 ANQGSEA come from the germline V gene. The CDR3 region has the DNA TGCAGCGCGACAAGCGGGAGGGCCAATGAGCAGTTCTTC. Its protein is CSATSGRANEQFF.

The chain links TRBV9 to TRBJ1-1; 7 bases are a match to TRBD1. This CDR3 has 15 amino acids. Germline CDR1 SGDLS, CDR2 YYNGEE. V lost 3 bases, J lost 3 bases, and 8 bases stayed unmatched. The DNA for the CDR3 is TGTGCCAGCAGCGACCGACAGGGCCTGTACACTGAAGCTTTCTTT. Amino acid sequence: CASSDRQGLYTEAFF. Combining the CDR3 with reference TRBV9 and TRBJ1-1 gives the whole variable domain DSGVTQTPKHLITATGQRVTLRCSPRSGDLSVYWYQQSLDQGLQFLIQYYNGEERAKGNILERFSAQQFPDLHSELNLSSLELGDSALYFCASSDRQGLYTEAFFGQGTRLTVV.

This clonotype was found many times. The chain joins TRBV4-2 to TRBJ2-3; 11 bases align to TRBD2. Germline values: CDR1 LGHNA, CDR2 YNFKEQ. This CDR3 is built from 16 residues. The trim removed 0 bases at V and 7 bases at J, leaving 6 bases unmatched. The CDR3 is CASSQDPGLAANTQYF. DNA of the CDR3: TGTGCCAGCAGCCAAGACCCGGGACTAGCGGCGAATACGCAGTATTTT.

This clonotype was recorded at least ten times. CDR3 amino acids: CASSGPSGRGGTQYF. The CDR3 DNA is TGTGCCAGCAGCGGACCTAGCGGGAGAGGGGGGACCCAGTACTTC. The rearrangement uses TRBV12-3 or TRBV12-4 and TRBJ2-5; 10 nucleotides match TRBD2. V was clipped by 6 bases and J by 7 bases; unmatched bases: 11. This CDR3 has 15 residues.